Following are 15 T cell receptor beta chains from one sample sequenced in a study of regulatory T cells in long-lasting Graves disease. Time point of the sample: newly diagnosed GD, antithyroid drugs for less than 3 months. The TCR library was made from RNA extracted from PBMCs. Arm-PCR of CDR3 regions and iRepertoire HTBI primers were used to build TCR beta libraries. TCRdb reprocessed the multiplex PCR reads with MiXCR, giving one entry per CDR3 protein. The sample lists around 450,000 distinct CDR3 sequences; about 17% were seen once. These data are also associated with another study on T cells in Graves' hyperthyroidism and ophthalmopathy.

Sequences were derived from peripheral blood mononuclear cells (PBMCs), sampled at new diagnosis, from a patient treated with antithyroid drugs. All receptors come from a man aged 35-49 years with Graves disease.

This clonotype was detected ten times or more. The chain couples TRBV28 to TRBJ2-7; D is undetermined. Germline V gene data show CDR1 as MDHEN and CDR2 as SYDVKM. Trimming took 6 bases from V and 3 from J, leaving 12 bases between them. This CDR3 comprises 13 residues. The CDR3 loop reads CASSLAQNYEQYF. The CDR3, as DNA: TGTGCCAGCAGCTTAGCACAGAACTACGAGCAGTACTTC.

This clonotype came up many times. The V gene is TRBV2, the J gene TRBJ2-1, with 9 bases that match TRBD2. The CDR3 spans 15 residues. The V segment lost 6 bases and the J segment 8 bases; nucleotides outside the gene matches: 11. The germline V gene has CDR1 SNHLY and CDR2 FYNNEI. Here the CDR3 DNA reads TGTGCCAGCAGAGGGACTAGCCCGAATATGGATGAGCAGTTCTTC. Translating it yields CASRGTSPNMDEQFF.

This clonotype was counted between two and nine times. The chain combines TRBV27 with TRBJ1-6; D is unclear. Germline loops: CDR1 MNHEY, CDR2 SMNVEV (reference sequence). Trimming removed 3 bases from V and 3 bases from J, with 6 bases in between. The CDR3 is 14 amino acids. The CDR3 protein is CASSLLVYNSPLHF. The CDR3 region has the DNA TGTGCCAGCAGTTTGTTAGTCTATAATTCACCCCTCCACTTT.

This clonotype was seen ten or more times. V is TRBV7-2 and J is TRBJ2-7, with D uncertain. Trimming stripped 1 base from V and 4 bases from J, with 11 bases between. The CDR3 length is 14 residues. CDR1 and CDR2 from the germline V gene are SGHTA and FQGNSA. The CDR3 nucleotides are TGTGCCAGCAGCTTAGTTAGTCTTGGTTACGAGCAGTACTTC. Protein: CASSLVSLGYEQYF.

The V and J genes are TRBV27 and TRBJ2-6, with 9 bases aligning to TRBD1. This CDR3 has 15 amino acids. Germline values: CDR1 MNHEY, CDR2 SMNVEV (reference sequence). Unmatched junction bases numbered 4, after V lost 4 bases and J lost 6 bases. CDR3 sequence: CASSSTGGLANVLTF. DNA of the CDR3: TGTGCCAGCAGTTCGACAGGGGGTTTGGCCAACGTCCTGACTTTC. The complete variable domain, with remaining parts taken from reference TRBV27 and TRBJ2-6, reads EAQVTQNPRYLITVTGKKLTVTCSQNMNHEYMSWYRQDPGLGLRQIYYSMNVEVTDKGDVPEGYKVSRKEKRNFPLILESPSPNQTSLYFCASSSTGGLANVLTFGAGSRLTVL.

This clonotype was observed a few times. The genes are TRBV27 and TRBJ1-2, with 8 nucleotides matching TRBD1. CDR1 is MNHEY, CDR2 SMNVEV, per germline (reference sequence). This CDR3 region has 12 residues. Trimming cost V 6 bases and J 7 bases; bases outside gene matches: 4. In nucleotides, the CDR3 is TGTGCCAGCAGGAGGACAGGGATTGGCTACACCTTC. Protein sequence: CASRRTGIGYTF.

Notes on this clonotype: Being one base from a much bigger clone, this may be a read error. The CDR3 spells CAWASGPGGYTF. The CDR3 bases are TGTGCCTGGGCGTCGGGGCCGGGGGGCTACACCTTC. The chain links TRBV30 to TRBJ1-2; D may be TRBD1 (5 bases). The CDR3 is made up of 12 amino acids. V lost 5 bases to trimming and J lost 8 bases, with 15 bases between them. Germline V gene lookup returns CDR1 GTSNPN and CDR2 SVGIG (reference sequence).

This clonotype was detected ten times or more. The J gene is TRBJ2-7, the V gene TRBV28; possible D gene TRBD1, 5 bases. V lost 1 base to trimming and J lost 1 base, with 17 bases between them. The germline V gene has CDR1 MDHEN and CDR2 SYDVKM. The CDR3 runs to 17 residues. Written as DNA, the CDR3 is TGTGCCAGCAGTTTATACTCCCCAGGGCCCGCTTCCTACGAGCAGTACTTC. This translates into CASSLYSPGPASYEQYF.

Regarding this clonotype: Given a far larger clone just one base away, this is likely a sequencing read error. The CDR3 end shows no conserved phenylalanine or tryptophan, and so a read error is likely. The V gene is TRBV13, the J gene TRBJ2-1; D not certain. The CDR3 has 12 amino acids. Looked up from germline, CDR1 is PRHDT and CDR2 is FYEKMQ (reference sequence). V was cut by 2 bases and J by 6 bases, with 5 bases left in between. The CDR3: CASSLTVNEQFI. In nucleotides, the CDR3 is TGTGCCAGCAGCTTAACGGTCAATGAGCAGTTCATC.

This clonotype was counted many times. The chain combines TRBV12-3 or TRBV12-4 with TRBJ2-7, with 7 bases lining up with TRBD2. The trim removed 6 bases at V and 7 bases at J, leaving 9 bases unmatched. The CDR3 sequence is 13 residues long. In DNA form, the CDR3 reads TGTGCCAGCAGCCTTAGCGGGTCTGGGGAGCAGTACTTC. Encoded protein: CASSLSGSGEQYF.

Comment on this clonotype: A much larger clone differs from this one at a single base, so this may be a read error. The rearrangement uses TRBV12-5 and TRBJ1-2, with no clear D. Trimming cost V 5 bases and J 4 bases, with 14 bases left between them. This CDR3 has 14 residues. Germline lookup yields CDR1 LGHNT and CDR2 FRNRAP. CDR3 DNA: TGTGCTAGTGGTCCCCCGGTAGGATTCTATGGCTACACCTTC. It specifies CASGPPVGFYGYTF.

This clonotype was observed many times. The genes are TRBV24-1 and TRBJ2-7; 9 bases are shared with TRBD1. This CDR3 comprises 14 residues. The trim removed 10 bases at V and 2 bases at J, leaving 8 bases unmatched. Germline V gene sequence: CDR1 KGHDR, CDR2 SFDVKD. DNA for the CDR3: TGTGCCACTTCACCGGGACAGGGCGCCTACGAGCAGTACTTC. Its translation: CATSPGQGAYEQYF.

This clonotype was counted many times. The chain carries TRBV2 and TRBJ2-1; D is unclear. Looked up from germline, CDR1 is SNHLY and CDR2 is FYNNEI. The ends were cut back, 2 bases at V and 10 bases at J, with 9 bases in the middle. This CDR3 has 12 amino acids. Here the CDR3 reads CASSERPGEQFF. In DNA, the CDR3 is TGTGCCAGCAGTGAACGCCCCGGGGAGCAGTTCTTC.

This clonotype was seen repeatedly, ten times or more. This chain uses TRBV28 with TRBJ2-7; the D is unclear. CDR1 is MDHEN, CDR2 SYDVKM, per germline. The CDR3 runs 10 residues. V was clipped by 6 bases and J by 6 bases, with 6 bases between them. The CDR3 region is CASSLIEQYF. Here the CDR3 DNA reads TGTGCCAGCAGCCTTATCGAGCAGTACTTC.

This clonotype was counted at least ten times. The genes are TRBV20-1 and TRBJ1-1; maybe TRBD1 (6 bases). The length of the CDR3 is 13 residues. Germline lookup yields CDR1 DFQATT and CDR2 SNEGSKA (reference sequence). CDR3 sequence (DNA): TGCACGTGTCGGGGGCAGGGGAACACTGAAGCTTTCTTT. Translation: CTCRGQGNTEAFF.